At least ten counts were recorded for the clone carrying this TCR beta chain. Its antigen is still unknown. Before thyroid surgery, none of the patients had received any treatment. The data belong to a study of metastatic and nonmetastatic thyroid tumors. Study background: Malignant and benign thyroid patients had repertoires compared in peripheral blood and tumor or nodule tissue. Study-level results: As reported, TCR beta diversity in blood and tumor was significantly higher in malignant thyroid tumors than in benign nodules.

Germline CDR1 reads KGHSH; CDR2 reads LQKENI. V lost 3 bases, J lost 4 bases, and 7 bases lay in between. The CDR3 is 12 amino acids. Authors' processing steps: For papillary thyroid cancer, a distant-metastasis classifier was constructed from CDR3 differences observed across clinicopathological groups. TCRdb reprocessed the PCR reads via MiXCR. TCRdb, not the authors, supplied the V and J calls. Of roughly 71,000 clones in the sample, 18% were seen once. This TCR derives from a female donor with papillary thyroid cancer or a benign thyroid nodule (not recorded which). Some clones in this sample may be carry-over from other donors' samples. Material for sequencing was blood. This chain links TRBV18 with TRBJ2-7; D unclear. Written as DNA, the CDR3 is TGTGCCAGCTCACCCGCTCAGTACGAGCAGTACTTC. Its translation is CASSPAQYEQYF.